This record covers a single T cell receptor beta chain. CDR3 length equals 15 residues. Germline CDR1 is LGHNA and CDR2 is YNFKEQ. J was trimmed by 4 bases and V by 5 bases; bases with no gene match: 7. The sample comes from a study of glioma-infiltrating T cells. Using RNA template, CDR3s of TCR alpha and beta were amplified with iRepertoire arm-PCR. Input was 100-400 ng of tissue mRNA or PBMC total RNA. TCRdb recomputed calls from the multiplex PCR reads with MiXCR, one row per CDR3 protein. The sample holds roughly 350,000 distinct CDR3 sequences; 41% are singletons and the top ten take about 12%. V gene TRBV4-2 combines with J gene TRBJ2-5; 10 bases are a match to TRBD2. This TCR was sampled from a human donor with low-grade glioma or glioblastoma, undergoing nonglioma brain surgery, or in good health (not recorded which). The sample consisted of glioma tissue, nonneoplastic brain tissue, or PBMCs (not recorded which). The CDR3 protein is CASSIGGLARETQYF. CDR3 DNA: TGTGCCAGCAGCATAGGGGGACTAGCGAGAGAGACCCAGTACTTC.